The 25 T cell receptor beta chains below come from one sample, sequenced in a study of blood T cell repertoires in COVID-19. Sequencing used immunoSEQ multiplex PCR; TCRdb keeps in-frame clones, though not all of them. The table lists some 120,000 clones, approximately 83% of them singletons. Sequenced material: peripheral blood. These TCRs come from a man in his fifties or sixties with acute or convalescent COVID-19.

The rearrangement uses TRBV5-1 and TRBJ2-3, with TRBD2 matching 7 bases. In germline, CDR1 is SGHRS, CDR2 YFSETQ. J lost 5 bases, V lost 0 bases, and 6 bases had no gene match. The CDR3 is made up of 15 amino acids. The CDR3 loop reads CASSLEAGARDTQYF. The CDR3 coding sequence is TGCGCCAGCAGCTTGGAGGCGGGAGCCAGAGATACGCAGTATTTT.

The J gene is TRBJ1-1, the V gene TRBV6-5; 7 bases align to TRBD1. Germline loops: CDR1 MNHEY, CDR2 SVGAGI. Losses at the gene ends were 0 bases for V and 10 bases for J; bases not matched to a gene: 8. The CDR3 runs to 14 residues. The CDR3, as DNA: TGTGCCAGCAGTTACTCGCGTACTACAGGGGCAGCTTTCTTT. It yields the protein CASSYSRTTGAAFF.

DNA for the CDR3: TGTGCCATCAGTGAGCTCGGACAGGGTTACGACGAGCAGTACTTC. It encodes CAISELGQGYDEQYF. This rearrangement joins TRBV10-3 to TRBJ2-7; 8 nucleotides agree with TRBD1. Per germline, CDR1 ENHRY and CDR2 SYGVKD. The CDR3 covers 15 residues. V lost 2 bases and J lost 5; bases outside the gene matches: 8.

This chain links TRBV28 with TRBJ1-2, with D unresolved. The CDR3 runs to 15 residues. The V and J ends lost 3 bases and 7 bases respectively, with 18 bases between them. From germline, CDR1 is MDHEN and CDR2 SYDVKM. CDR3 sequence reads: CASSFPPANLPGYTF. The CDR3, as DNA: TGTGCCAGCAGTTTCCCCCCTGCCAATCTACCTGGCTACACCTTC.

This clone showed up just a few times. The gene calls are TRBV6-6 and TRBJ1-2, with D possibly TRBD1 on 5 matching bases. Germline V lookup: CDR1 MNHNY, CDR2 SVGAGI (reference sequence). Trimming took off 4 bases at V and 3 bases at J, with 15 bases between the two ends. The CDR3 extends over 15 amino acids. The CDR3 loop reads CASSSFWGADYGYTF. CDR3 bases: TGTGCCAGCAGTTCCTTTTGGGGCGCTGACTATGGCTACACCTTC.

This chain uses TRBV28 with TRBJ2-7; 11 bases agree with TRBD2. The CDR3 covers 17 residues. Germline CDR1 MDHEN, CDR2 SYDVKM. Losses at the gene ends were 4 bases for V and 1 base for J; bases not matched to a gene: 9. This CDR3 is CASSYAIAGGPSYEQYF. CDR3 nucleotide sequence: TGTGCCAGCAGTTACGCGATAGCGGGAGGGCCTTCCTACGAGCAGTACTTC.

V is TRBV27 and J is TRBJ1-4; TRBD1 matches at 9 bases. This CDR3 has 18 amino acids. Germline V gene sequence: CDR1 MNHEY, CDR2 SMNVEV (reference sequence). Losses at the gene ends were 3 bases for V and 4 bases for J; bases not matched to a gene: 12. This CDR3 is CASSFSNRGRGGNEKLFF. CDR3 nucleotide sequence: TGTGCCAGCAGTTTTAGCAACAGGGGGCGAGGGGGTAATGAAAAACTGTTTTTT.

The chain recombines TRBV12-3 or TRBV12-4 with TRBJ2-5; tentative D call: TRBD1 (6 bases). Trimming pared 5 bases from V and 7 bases from J, leaving 14 bases between. This CDR3 spans 13 amino acids. The CDR3 nucleotides read TGTGCCAGCAGTATAACAGGGCCGGGGACCCAGTACTTC. It codes for CASSITGPGTQYF.

The rearrangement joins TRBV10-3 to TRBJ2-3; a possible D gene is TRBD2 (7 bases). Germline CDR1 ENHRY, CDR2 SYGVKD. CDR3 size: 15 residues. V was clipped by 6 bases and J by 6 bases, with 19 bases between them. The CDR3 nucleotides read TGTGCCATCAGAGAGGGGGAGGGATTTAGTGATACGCAGTATTTT. As protein: CAIREGEGFSDTQYF.

Written as DNA, the CDR3 is TGTGCCAGCAGCTCTGGCTGGGGAGCTACCTACGAGCAGTACTTC. It is translated as CASSSGWGATYEQYF. This chain connects TRBV3-1 (or the pseudogene TRBV3-2) to TRBJ2-7, with D perhaps matching TRBD2 (5 bases). V was cut by 5 bases and J by 2 bases, with 16 bases left in between. This CDR3 has 15 amino acids. Germline CDR1 is LGHDT and CDR2 is YNNKEL (reference sequence).

V is TRBV28 and J is TRBJ1-5; D remains ambiguous. Germline CDR1 reads MDHEN; CDR2 reads SYDVKM. V was pared by 7 bases and J by 5 bases, with 12 bases between. This CDR3 is built from 13 residues. CDR3 region: CASKRSPYQPQHF. DNA of the CDR3: TGTGCCAGCAAGAGGTCCCCCTATCAGCCCCAGCATTTT.

The chain recombines TRBV10-3 with TRBJ1-6; 7 bases map to TRBD1. Germline V lookup: CDR1 ENHRY, CDR2 SYGVKD. J lost 7 bases, V lost 4 bases, and 7 bases had no gene match. This CDR3 comprises 15 residues. The CDR3 spells CAISGEGGLNSPLHF. The CDR3, as DNA: TGTGCCATCAGTGGGGAAGGGGGCCTGAATTCACCCCTCCACTTT.

The rearrangement uses TRBV19 and TRBJ2-7, with TRBD1 matching over 10 bases. CDR1 and CDR2 from the germline V gene are LNHDA and SQIVND (reference sequence). Trimming at V came to 5 bases and at J to 3 bases, leaving 7 bases not matched to a gene. This CDR3 contains 15 residues. The CDR3, as DNA: TGTGCCAGTAGTTTTTCCGGGACAGGGGACTACGAGCAGTACTTC. It codes for CASSFSGTGDYEQYF.

The chain combines TRBV7-9 with TRBJ2-5; 8 nucleotides align to TRBD2. This CDR3 comprises 15 residues. With 5 bases clipped from V and 5 bases from J, the junction kept 10 bases outside the gene matches. The V gene's germline CDR1 is SEHNR and CDR2 FQNEAQ (reference sequence). The chain's CDR3 is CASSQARGATETQYF. The CDR3 nucleotides read TGTGCCAGCAGCCAAGCGCGGGGGGCCACGGAGACCCAGTACTTC.

This clone was seen just once. This rearrangement joins TRBV5-1 to TRBJ2-6; 9 bases are shared with TRBD1. CDR1 is SGHRS, CDR2 YFSETQ, per germline. The CDR3 totals 16 residues. V trimming: 4 bases; J trimming: 3 bases; junction bases outside the gene matches: 5. CDR3 protein: CASSPRTGDGANVLTF. The CDR3 nucleotides are TGCGCCAGCAGCCCACGGACAGGGGATGGGGCCAACGTCCTGACTTTC.

This clone was counted a single time. The chain joins TRBV5-4 to TRBJ2-3; perhaps TRBD2 as D (6 bases). Looked up from germline, CDR1 is SGHNT and CDR2 is YYREEE (reference sequence). Trimming pared 3 bases from V and 1 base from J, leaving 15 bases between. CDR3 size: 16 residues. The CDR3 sequence is CASSSQATRGTDTQYF. CDR3 DNA: TGTGCCAGCAGCTCCCAAGCGACTAGGGGCACAGATACGCAGTATTTT.

This chain uses TRBV10-1 with TRBJ2-1, with TRBD2 matching 8 bases. Germline assignment: CDR1 WNHNN and CDR2 SYGVQD (reference sequence). The V and J ends lost 0 bases and 2 bases, in that order; junction bases with no gene match: 3. The CDR3 is 16 residues long. CDR3 in DNA: TGCGCCAGCAGTGAGTCACTAGCGGCGGCCTACAATGAGCAGTTCTTC. Its translation is CASSESLAAAYNEQFF.

This clone appeared a few times. CDR3 bases: TGTGCCTGGACCCGACAGGGATCCTACGAGCAGTACTTC. This codes for CAWTRQGSYEQYF. The chain couples TRBV30 to TRBJ2-7; 7 bases agree with TRBD1. Germline trimming cut 4 bases from V and 1 base from J; bases unmatched to any gene: 4. The CDR3 sequence is 13 residues long. Germline CDR1 is GTSNPN and CDR2 is SVGIG (reference sequence).

The CDR3 sequence is CASSEVGGNSPLHF. The DNA for the CDR3 is TGTGCCAGCAGTGAAGTGGGAGGGAATTCACCCCTCCACTTT. The chain uses TRBV2 and TRBJ1-6; no firm D call. Trimming shortened V by 1 base and J by 7 bases, and 8 bases separated the two germline ends. The CDR3 is 14 amino acids. Germline CDR1 is SNHLY and CDR2 is FYNNEI.

The V call is TRBV6-4, the J call TRBJ2-3; 10 nucleotides line up with TRBD1. V lost 6 bases to trimming and J lost 1 base; unmatched junction nucleotides: 4. In germline, CDR1 is MRHNA, CDR2 SNTAGT. This CDR3 is 15 amino acids long. The CDR3 nucleotides are TGTGCCAGCAGCTCCGGGACAGGGGGCACAGATACGCAGTATTTT. Encoded protein: CASSSGTGGTDTQYF.

The chain combines TRBV4-2 with TRBJ1-2; D may be TRBD1 (5 bases). This CDR3 contains 14 residues. Trimming took 1 base from V and 2 from J, leaving 8 bases between them. Germline values: CDR1 LGHNA, CDR2 YNFKEQ. This CDR3 is CASSQVKGNYGYTF. The CDR3 DNA is TGTGCCAGCAGCCAAGTCAAGGGGAACTATGGCTACACCTTC.

This clone was seen ten or more times. The chain combines TRBV5-1 with TRBJ1-2; possibly TRBD1 for D (6 bases). With 5 bases removed from V and 2 bases from J, the gap between germline ends came to 10 bases. CDR3 length: 13 residues. Germline CDR1 SGHRS, CDR2 YFSETQ. The CDR3 loop is CASRDSINYGYTF. The CDR3, as DNA: TGCGCCAGCAGGGACAGTATCAACTATGGCTACACCTTC.

This clone is categorized as medium-sized. This sequence joins TRBV5-6 and TRBJ1-2; 7 nucleotides agree with TRBD1. Germline V gives CDR1 SGHDT, CDR2 YYEEEE. The CDR3 runs 16 residues. V shed 0 bases, J shed 4 bases, and the junction held 9 bases outside the gene matches. The CDR3 bases are TGTGCCAGCAGCTTGGCAGGGACAGAACCCCTCTATGGCTACACCTTC. Amino acid sequence: CASSLAGTEPLYGYTF.

Comments on this clone: The junction shows a germline mismatch at one end, possibly a read error. V gene TRBV29-1 combines with J gene TRBJ2-3; 8 bases are shared with TRBD2. Germline V gives CDR1 SQVTM, CDR2 ANQGSEA. The CDR3 spans 10 residues. This chain's CDR3 is CSVEREILNF. The CDR3, as DNA: TGCAGCGTAGAGCGGGAGATATTGAATTTT.

The chain uses TRBV15 and TRBJ2-1, with 7 bases identical to TRBD1. V was pared by 4 bases and J by 9 bases, with 9 bases of the junction left unmatched. This CDR3 is built from 14 residues. Germline assignment: CDR1 LNHNV and CDR2 YYDKDF (reference sequence). Here the CDR3 reads CATSIPPRGPEQFF. CDR3 DNA: TGTGCCACCAGCATCCCCCCAAGGGGGCCTGAGCAGTTCTTC.